The next 10 T cell receptor beta chains were all read from a single sample in a study of blood T cell repertoires in COVID-19. The repertoire was sequenced with immunoSEQ multiplex PCR; TCRdb's copy has only in-frame clones and lacks some. The table records just over 150,000 clones, around 85% of them present only once. Material: peripheral blood. The origin of the receptors is a human donor with acute or convalescent COVID-19. The donor label of this sample is uncertain.

This clone was observed once. The chain joins TRBV7-3 to TRBJ2-5; 14 bases map to TRBD2. The V gene end was trimmed by 5 bases and the J gene end by 2 bases; junction bases not matched to a gene: 7. Germline values: CDR1 SGHTA, CDR2 FQGTGA. CDR3 length equals 17 residues. DNA of the CDR3: TGTGCCAGCAGCCGCCACGGGACTAGCGGGGGACAAGAGACCCAGTACTTC. It yields the protein CASSRHGTSGGQETQYF.

The chain has TRBV4-1 and TRBJ1-5; D might be TRBD1 (5 bases). CDR1 is MGHRA and CDR2 is YSYEKL in the germline V gene. Trimming removed 3 bases at V and 0 bases at J, with 15 bases between. CDR3 length: 17 amino acids. CDR3 protein: CASSQGGRGGSNQPQHF. CDR3 bases: TGCGCCAGCAGCCAGGGGGGACGGGGAGGTAGCAATCAGCCCCAGCATTTT.

V usage is TRBV5-6 and J usage is TRBJ1-1; D is unresolved. This CDR3 spans 11 amino acids. From germline, CDR1 is SGHDT and CDR2 YYEEEE. V lost 3 bases and J 8 bases, leaving 8 bases between the germline ends. CDR3 region: CASSYSREAFF. CDR3 bases: TGTGCCAGCAGCTACTCTAGAGAAGCTTTCTTT.

This clone came up once. This sequence joins TRBV4-1 and TRBJ1-1, with D hard to call. Between the trimmed V and J ends, which lost 0 bases and 7 bases, there was a span of 6 bases. From germline, CDR1 is MGHRA and CDR2 YSYEKL. This CDR3 is built from 12 residues. The CDR3 here is CASSQETREAFF. As DNA, the CDR3 is TGCGCCAGCAGCCAAGAAACGCGTGAAGCTTTCTTT.

The rearrangement joins TRBV19 to TRBJ1-5, with unresolved D. Trimming cost V 5 bases and J 6 bases, with 17 bases left between them. Germline values: CDR1 LNHDA, CDR2 SQIVND (reference sequence). This CDR3 spans 15 amino acids. The CDR3 reads CASSGEVRVIQPQHF. The CDR3 DNA sequence: TGTGCCAGTAGTGGGGAGGTCCGCGTAATTCAGCCCCAGCATTTT.

This clone was counted only a few times. Additional DNA sequences in this sample encode the identical CDR3. V usage is TRBV5-6 and J usage is TRBJ1-2; tentatively, D is TRBD1 (5 bases). Germline lookup yields CDR1 SGHDT and CDR2 YYEEEE. Trimming removed 0 bases at V and 4 bases at J, with 10 bases between. The length of the CDR3 is 14 residues. In nucleotides, the CDR3 is TGTGCCAGCAGCTTGGGGCAGGGCGGCTATGGCTACACCTTC. It translates to CASSLGQGGYGYTF.

The rearrangement joins TRBV28 to TRBJ1-4; D is uncertain. CDR3 length: 14 residues. The germline CDR1 and CDR2 sequences are MDHEN and SYDVKM. With 7 bases removed from V and 7 bases from J, the gap between germline ends came to 16 bases. This chain's CDR3 is CASNFGEQPEKLFF. CDR3 nucleotide sequence: TGTGCCAGCAATTTCGGTGAACAGCCTGAAAAACTGTTTTTT.

This clone was found once. The V and J genes are TRBV5-1 and TRBJ2-7; tentative D call: TRBD1 (6 bases). This CDR3 comprises 14 residues. CDR1 and CDR2 (germline): SGHRS, YFSETQ. The V gene lost 4 bases and the J gene lost 3 bases, with 14 bases spanning the gap. This CDR3 reads CASSAQGHNYEQYF. CDR3 DNA sequence: TGCGCCAGCAGCGCTCAGGGACACAACTACGAGCAGTACTTC.

This chain connects TRBV15 to TRBJ1-5; 7 bases are a match to TRBD1. This CDR3 is 16 amino acids long. Germline values: CDR1 LNHNV, CDR2 YYDKDF (reference sequence). The V and J ends lost 1 base and 7 bases, in that order; junction bases with no gene match: 10. CDR3 bases: TGTGCCACCAGCAGAGTCTTAGGAGGGGGCCGGCAGCCCCAGCATTTT. This translates into CATSRVLGGGRQPQHF.

The chain joins TRBV30 to TRBJ2-1; 15 bases map to TRBD2. Germline trimming cut 1 base from V and 0 bases from J; bases unmatched to any gene: 10. The CDR3 extends over 20 amino acids. CDR1 and CDR2 from the germline V gene are GTSNPN and SVGIG (reference sequence). CDR3 DNA sequence: TGTGCCTGGAGTGCCAACCTGGGACTAGCGGGGGGTCCCTCCTACAATGAGCAGTTCTTC. This encodes CAWSANLGLAGGPSYNEQFF. The full variable domain, its missing parts supplied by reference TRBV30 and TRBJ2-1, is SQTIHQWPATLVQPVGSPLSLECTVEGTSNPNLYWYRQAAGRGLQLLFYSVGIGQISSEVPQNLSASRPQDRQFILSSKKLLLSDSGFYLCAWSANLGLAGGPSYNEQFFGPGTRLTVL.